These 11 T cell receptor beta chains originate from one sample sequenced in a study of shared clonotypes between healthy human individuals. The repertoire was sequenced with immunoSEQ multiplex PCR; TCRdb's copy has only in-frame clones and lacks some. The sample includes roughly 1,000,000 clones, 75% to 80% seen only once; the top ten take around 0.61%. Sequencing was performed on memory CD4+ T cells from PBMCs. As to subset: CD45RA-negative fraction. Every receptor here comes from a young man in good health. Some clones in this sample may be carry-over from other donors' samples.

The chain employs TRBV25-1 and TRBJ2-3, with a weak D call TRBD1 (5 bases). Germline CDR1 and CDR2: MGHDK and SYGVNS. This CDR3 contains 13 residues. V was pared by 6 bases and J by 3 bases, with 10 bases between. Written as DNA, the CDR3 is TGTGCCAGCAGCCTATCAGGGACAGATACGCAGTATTTT. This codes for CASSLSGTDTQYF.

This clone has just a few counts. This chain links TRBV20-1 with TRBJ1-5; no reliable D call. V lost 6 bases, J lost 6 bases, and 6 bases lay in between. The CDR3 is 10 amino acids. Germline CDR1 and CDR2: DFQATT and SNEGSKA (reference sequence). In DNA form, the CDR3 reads TGCAGTGCAAAAGGTCAGCCCCAGCATTTT. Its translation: CSAKGQPQHF.

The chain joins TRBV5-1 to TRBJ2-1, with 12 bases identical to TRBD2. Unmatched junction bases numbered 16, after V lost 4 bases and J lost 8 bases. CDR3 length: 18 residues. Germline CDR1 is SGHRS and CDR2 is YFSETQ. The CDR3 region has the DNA TGCGCCAGCAGCATTATCTCGGGGGCTAGCGGGAGGGCCGATGAGCAGTTCTTC. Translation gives CASSIISGASGRADEQFF.

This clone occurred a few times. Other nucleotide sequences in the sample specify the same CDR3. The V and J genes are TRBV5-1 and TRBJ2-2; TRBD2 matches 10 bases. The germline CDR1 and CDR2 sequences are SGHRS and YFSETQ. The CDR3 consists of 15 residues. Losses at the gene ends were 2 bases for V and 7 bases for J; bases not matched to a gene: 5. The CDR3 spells CASSFLAGADGELFF. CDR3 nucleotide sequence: TGCGCCAGCAGCTTCCTAGCGGGAGCGGACGGGGAGCTGTTTTTT.

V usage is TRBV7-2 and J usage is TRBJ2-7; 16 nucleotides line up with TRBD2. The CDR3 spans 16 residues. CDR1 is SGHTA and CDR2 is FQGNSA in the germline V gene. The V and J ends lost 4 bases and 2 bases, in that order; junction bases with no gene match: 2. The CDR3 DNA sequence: TGTGCCAGCAGCTGGGGGACTAGCGGGAGGGCCTACGAGCAGTACTTC. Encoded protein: CASSWGTSGRAYEQYF. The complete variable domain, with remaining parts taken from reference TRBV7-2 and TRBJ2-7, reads GAGVSQSPSNKVTEKGKDVELRCDPISGHTALYWYRQSLGQGLEFLIYFQGNSAPDKSGLPSDRFSAERTGGSVSTLTIQRTQQEDSAVYLCASSWGTSGRAYEQYFGPGTRLTVT.

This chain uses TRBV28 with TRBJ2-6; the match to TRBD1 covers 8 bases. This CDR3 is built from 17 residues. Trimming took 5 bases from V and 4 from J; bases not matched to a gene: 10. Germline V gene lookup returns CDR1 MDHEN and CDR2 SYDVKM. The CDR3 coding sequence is TGTGCCAGCAGTCCCGGGACAGGCATGTCGGGGGCCAACGTCCTGACTTTC. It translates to CASSPGTGMSGANVLTF. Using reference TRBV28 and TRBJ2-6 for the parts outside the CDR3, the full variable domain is DVKVTQSSRYLVKRTGEKVFLECVQDMDHENMFWYRQDPGLGLRLIYFSYDVKMKEKGDIPEGYSVSREKKERFSLILESASTNQTSMYLCASSPGTGMSGANVLTFGAGSRLTVL.

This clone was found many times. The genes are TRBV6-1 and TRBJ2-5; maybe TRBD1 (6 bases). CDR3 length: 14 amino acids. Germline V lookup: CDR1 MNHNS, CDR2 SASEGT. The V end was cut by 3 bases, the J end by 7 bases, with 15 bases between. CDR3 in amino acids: CASSEDSGPGTQYF. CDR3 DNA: TGTGCCAGCAGTGAGGACAGTGGTCCGGGGACCCAGTACTTC.

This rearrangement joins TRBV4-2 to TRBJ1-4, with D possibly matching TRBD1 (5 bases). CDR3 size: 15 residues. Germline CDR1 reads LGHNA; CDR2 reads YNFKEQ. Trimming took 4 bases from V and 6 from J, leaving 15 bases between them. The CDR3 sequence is CASSRPGGEDEKLFF. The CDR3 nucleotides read TGTGCCAGCAGCCGCCCGGGAGGGGAGGATGAAAAACTGTTTTTT.

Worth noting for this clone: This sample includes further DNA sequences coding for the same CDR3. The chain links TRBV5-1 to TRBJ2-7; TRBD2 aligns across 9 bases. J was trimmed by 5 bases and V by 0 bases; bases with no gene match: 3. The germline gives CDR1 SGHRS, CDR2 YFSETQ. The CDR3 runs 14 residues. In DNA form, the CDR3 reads TGCGCCAGCAGCTTGGTTAGCGGGAGTAACGAGCAGTACTTC. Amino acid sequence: CASSLVSGSNEQYF.

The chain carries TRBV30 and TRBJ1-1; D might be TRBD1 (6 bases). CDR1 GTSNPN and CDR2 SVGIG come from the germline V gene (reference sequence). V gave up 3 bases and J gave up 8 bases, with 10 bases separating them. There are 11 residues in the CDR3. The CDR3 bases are TGTGCCTGGAGGGATACAGGGGAAGCTTTCTTT. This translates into CAWRDTGEAFF.

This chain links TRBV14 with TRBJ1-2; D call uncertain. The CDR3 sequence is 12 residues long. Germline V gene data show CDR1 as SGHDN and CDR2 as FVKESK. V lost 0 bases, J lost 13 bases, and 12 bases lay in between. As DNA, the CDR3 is TGTGCCAGCAGCCAAGATGATGCAGGCGGCACCTTC. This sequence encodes CASSQDDAGGTF. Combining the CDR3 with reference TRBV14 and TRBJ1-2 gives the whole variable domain EAGVTQFPSHSVIEKGQTVTLRCDPISGHDNLYWYRRVMGKEIKFLLHFVKESKQDESGMPNNRFLAERTGGTYSTLKVQPAELEDSGVYFCASSQDDAGGTFGSGTRLTVV.